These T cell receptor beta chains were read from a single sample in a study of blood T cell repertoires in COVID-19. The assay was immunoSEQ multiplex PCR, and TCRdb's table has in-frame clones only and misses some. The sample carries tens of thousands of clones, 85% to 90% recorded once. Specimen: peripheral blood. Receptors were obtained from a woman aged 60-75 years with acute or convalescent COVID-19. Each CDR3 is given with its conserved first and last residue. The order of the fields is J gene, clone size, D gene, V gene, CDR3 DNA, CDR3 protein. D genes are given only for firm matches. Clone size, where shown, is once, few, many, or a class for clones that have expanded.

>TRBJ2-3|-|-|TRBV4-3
TGCGCCAGCAGCCAAGATCGAGGCACAGATACGCAGTATTTT
CASSQDRGTDTQYF
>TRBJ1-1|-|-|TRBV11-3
TGTGCCAGCAGCTTAGATTCGAGTCGGGGCACTGAAGCTTTCTTT
CASSLDSSRGTEAFF
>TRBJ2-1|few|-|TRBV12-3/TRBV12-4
TGTGCCAGCAGTCAAAACAGGTGGAATGAGCAGTTCTTC
CASSQNRWNEQFF
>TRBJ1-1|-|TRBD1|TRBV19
TGTGCCAGTAGTCGAACAGGGGGGGCCCGTAACACTGAAGCTTTCTTT
CASSRTGGARNTEAFF
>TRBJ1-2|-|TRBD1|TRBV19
TGTGCCAGTAGGGACGGACAGGGTGGCTATGGCTACACCTTC
CASRDGQGGYGYTF
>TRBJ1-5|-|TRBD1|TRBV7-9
TGTGCCAGCAGCCAAGACAGGGTCCAGCCCCAGCATTTT
CASSQDRVQPQHF
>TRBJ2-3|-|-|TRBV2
TGTGCCAGCAGTGACCAGGGATCGACGCAGTATTTT
CASSDQGSTQYF
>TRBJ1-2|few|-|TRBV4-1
TGCGCCAGCCAAGGGAGGGAAAGAAACTATGGCTACACCTTC
CASQGRERNYGYTF
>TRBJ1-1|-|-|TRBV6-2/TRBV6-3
TGTGCCAGCAGTTACTCGACCAGGGCCACTGAAGCTTTCTTT
CASSYSTRATEAFF
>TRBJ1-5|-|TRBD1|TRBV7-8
TGTGCCAGCAGCTTATTTTTACAGGGGGGAAATCAGCCCCAGCATTTT
CASSLFLQGGNQPQHF
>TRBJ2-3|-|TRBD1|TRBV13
TGTGCCAGCAGCTTTTTCCTGGGACAGGGACTTTCGAGCACAGATACGCAGTATTTT
CASSFFLGQGLSSTDTQYF
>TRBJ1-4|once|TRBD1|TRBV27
TGTGCCAGCTCCTGGACAGGGCGGGAAAAACTGTTTTTT
CASSWTGREKLFF
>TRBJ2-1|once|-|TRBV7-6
TGTGCCAGCAGCTTAGCTTGGGGGCTCCCTTACAATGAGCAGTTCTTC
CASSLAWGLPYNEQFF
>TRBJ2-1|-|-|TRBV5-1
TGCGCCAGCAGCTTGACCCAGGGGAGTTTAATCAAGGATGAGCAGTTCTTC
CASSLTQGSLIKDEQFF
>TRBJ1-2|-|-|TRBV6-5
TGTGCCAGCAGTTACTCGAAACAGAACTATGGCTACACCTTC
CASSYSKQNYGYTF
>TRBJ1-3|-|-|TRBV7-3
TGTGCCAGCAGCTTAGACCCCGATAGCGGAAACACCATATATTTT
CASSLDPDSGNTIYF
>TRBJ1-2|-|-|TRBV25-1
TGTGCCAGCAGTGCCGGCGGGGATAACTATGGCTACACCTTC
CASSAGGDNYGYTF
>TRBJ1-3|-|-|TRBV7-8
TGTGCCAGCAGCGCTAGCGACGGTTTTTCTGGAAACACCATATATTTT
CASSASDGFSGNTIYF
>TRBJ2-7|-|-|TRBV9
TGTGCCAGCAGCGTGGGCAGCTCCTACGAGCAGTACTTC
CASSVGSSYEQYF
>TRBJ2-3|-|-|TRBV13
TGTGCCAGCAGCTTAGGCCGACAAGACACAGATACGCAGTATTTT
CASSLGRQDTDTQYF
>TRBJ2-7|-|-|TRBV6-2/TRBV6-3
TGTGCCAGCAGTTCATCAGGGGAGAGGACCTACGAGCAGTACTTC
CASSSSGERTYEQYF
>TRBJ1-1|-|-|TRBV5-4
TGTGCCAGCAGGGAGGGCGGAGATAACACTGAAGCTTTCTTT
CASREGGDNTEAFF
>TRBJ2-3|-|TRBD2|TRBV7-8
TGTGCCAGCAGCTACGCCGTTAGCGGGGGGGTCACAGATACGCAGTATTTT
CASSYAVSGGVTDTQYF
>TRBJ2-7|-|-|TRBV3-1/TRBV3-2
TGTGCCAGCAGCCAAGCCGGGACACAGACCTACGAGCAGTACTTC
CASSQAGTQTYEQYF
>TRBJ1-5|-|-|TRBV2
TGTGCCAGCAAACGGGGGGGCGGGTATCAGCCCCAGCATTTT
CASKRGGGYQPQHF
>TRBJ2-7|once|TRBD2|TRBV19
TGTGCCAGTAGTATTGCGAGCGGGGGAGACTCCTACGAGCAGTACTTC
CASSIASGGDSYEQYF
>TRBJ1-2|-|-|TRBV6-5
TGTGCCAGCAGGAACTTCGGGGGGGAGCTCAAGGGCTACACCTTC
CASRNFGGELKGYTF
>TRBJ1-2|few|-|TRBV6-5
TGTGCCAGCAGGTACGAGCGGGGAGTAAGCTATGGCTACACCTTC
CASRYERGVSYGYTF
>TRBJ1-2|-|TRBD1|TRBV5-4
TGTGCCAGCAGCTTGGACAGGACAGGCTATGGCTACACCTTC
CASSLDRTGYGYTF
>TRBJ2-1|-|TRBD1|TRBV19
TGTGCCAGTAGTATAGTGACAGGGGGAAATGAGCAGTTCTTC
CASSIVTGGNEQFF
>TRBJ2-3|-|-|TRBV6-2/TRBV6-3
TGTGCCAGCAGTTACTCCCCCGAGGCTGCAGATACGCAGTATTTT
CASSYSPEAADTQYF
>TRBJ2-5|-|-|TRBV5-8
TGTGCCAGCAGCCCCCTGCGGGGTTCCTGGGAGACCCAGTACTTC
CASSPLRGSWETQYF
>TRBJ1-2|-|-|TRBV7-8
TGTGCCAGCAGCCTTAATACAGGGTACTATGGCTACACCTTC
CASSLNTGYYGYTF
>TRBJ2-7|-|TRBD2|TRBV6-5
TGTGCCAGCAGTTACCCCGTACTAGCGGGAGACTACGAGCAGTACTTC
CASSYPVLAGDYEQYF
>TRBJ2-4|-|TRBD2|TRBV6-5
TGTGCCAGCAGTCCGGGGGGGGCTTCCAAAAACATTCAGTACTTC
CASSPGGASKNIQYF
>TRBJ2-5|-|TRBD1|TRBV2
TGTGCCAGCAGTGGGACAGGGGGTGGACAAGAGACCCAGTACTTC
CASSGTGGGQETQYF
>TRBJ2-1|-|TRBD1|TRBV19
TGTGCCAGTAGCCCGACAGGGGTTAAGGATGAGCAGTTCTTC
CASSPTGVKDEQFF
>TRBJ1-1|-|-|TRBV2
TGTGCCAGCAGTATTATGGGGGGGCGCACTGAAGCTTTCTTT
CASSIMGGRTEAFF
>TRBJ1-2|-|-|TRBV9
TGTGCCAGCAGCGTAGCAGGGAAGGGAGGTGGCTACACCTTC
CASSVAGKGGGYTF
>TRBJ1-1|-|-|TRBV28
TGTGCCAGCAGGCGCCCCCCTTCGAACACTGAAGCTTTCTTT
CASRRPPSNTEAFF
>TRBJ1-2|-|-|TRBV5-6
TGTGCCAGCAGCTTGGCGCCAGGGGCCGGCTACACCTTC
CASSLAPGAGYTF
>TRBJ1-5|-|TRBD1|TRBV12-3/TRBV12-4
TGTGCCAGCAGTTCAGGGGGTAATCAGCCCCAGCATTTT
CASSSGGNQPQHF
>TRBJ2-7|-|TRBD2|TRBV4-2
TGTGCCAGCAGCCAATTTTTTGGGACTAGCGGCATAGGGGAGCAGTACTTC
CASSQFFGTSGIGEQYF
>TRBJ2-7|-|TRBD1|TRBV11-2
TGTGCCAGCAGCCCCCAGACAGGGTTCTACGAGCAGTACTTC
CASSPQTGFYEQYF
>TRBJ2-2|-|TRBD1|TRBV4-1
TGCGCCAGCAGCCGAACCGGGACAGGGGATTCGCCGAACACCGGGGAGCTGTTTTTT
CASSRTGTGDSPNTGELFF